This passage covers 30 T cell receptor beta chains from one sample sequenced in a study of T cells in Graves' hyperthyroidism and ophthalmopathy. It was RNA transcripts that yielded the amplified TCR beta CDR3 regions. The primer set for the first-round RT-PCR of the TCR CDR3 was HTBI. TCRdb reanalysed the multiplex PCR reads using MiXCR and keeps one entry per CDR3 protein. The table includes about 250,000 distinct CDR3 sequences, over 12% detected once. Sequenced input: blood. These receptors all come from a woman aged 50 to 65 with Graves' hyperthyroidism that later progressed to Graves' ophthalmopathy.

The CDR3 DNA reads as TGTGCCAGCAGTTTGGGTGTAGTGGGTGAAGCTTTCTTT. Its translation: CASSLGVVGEAFF. The chain joins TRBV6-5 to TRBJ1-1; D gene uncertain. CDR1 is MNHEY, CDR2 SVGAGI, per germline. The CDR3 length is 13 residues. V shed 4 bases and J shed 7 bases, with 13 bases lying between them.

This clonotype was recorded a few times. The V gene is TRBV24-1, the J gene TRBJ2-2, with 9 bases that match TRBD1. Looked up from germline, CDR1 is KGHDR and CDR2 is SFDVKD. V trimming: 0 bases; J trimming: 5 bases; junction bases outside the gene matches: 3. The CDR3 contains 16 residues. DNA for the CDR3: TGTGCCACCAGTGATTTGGACAGGGGGAGTACCGGGGAGCTGTTTTTT. Its protein product is CATSDLDRGSTGELFF.

In this sample, this clonotype turned up many times. This sequence joins TRBV6-5 and TRBJ2-3; D may be TRBD2 (6 bases). Deletions cut 0 bases from V and 2 bases from J, with 18 bases between. From germline, CDR1 is MNHEY and CDR2 SVGAGI. The CDR3 totals 18 residues. The CDR3 protein is CASSYSGGIGGPTDTQYF. In DNA, the CDR3 is TGTGCCAGCAGTTACTCGGGAGGAATTGGCGGCCCCACAGATACGCAGTATTTT.

This clonotype was picked up one time. The rearrangement uses TRBV2 and TRBJ2-7; TRBD1 matches 9 bases. The CDR3 is 14 residues long. Looked up from germline, CDR1 is SNHLY and CDR2 is FYNNEI. V shed 4 bases, J shed 6 bases, and the junction held 7 bases outside the gene matches. CDR3 bases: TGTGCCAGCAGTGCCGGGACAGGGTGGTCCGAGCAGTACTTC. It yields the protein CASSAGTGWSEQYF.

This clonotype was seen many times. The chain uses TRBV4-2 and TRBJ2-3; 7 bases line up with TRBD2. The CDR3 loop spans 17 amino acids. Losses at the gene ends were 0 bases for V and 1 base for J; bases not matched to a gene: 7. The germline V gene has CDR1 LGHNA and CDR2 YNFKEQ. CDR3 region: CASSQDLPGGGTDTQYF. The CDR3 DNA reads TGTGCCAGCAGCCAAGATCTTCCGGGAGGAGGCACAGATACGCAGTATTTT.

This clonotype was observed at least ten times. The chain employs TRBV12-3 or TRBV12-4 and TRBJ1-6; the match to TRBD1 covers 12 bases. V was pared by 5 bases and J by 7 bases, with 0 bases of the junction left unmatched. The CDR3 covers 14 residues. The CDR3 DNA reads TGTGCCAGCAGTGGGACAGGGGGCAATTCACCCCTCCACTTT. This encodes CASSGTGGNSPLHF.

This clonotype occurred many times. The chain recombines TRBV10-2 with TRBJ2-5; 8 bases agree with TRBD1. The germline gives CDR1 WSHSY, CDR2 SAAADI. This CDR3 spans 14 amino acids. J gave up 4 bases and V 6 bases, and 7 bases lay outside the gene matches. CDR3 loop: CASSKLTGVETQYF. The CDR3 region has the DNA TGCGCCAGCAGCAAACTGACAGGGGTAGAGACCCAGTACTTC.

Ten or more counts support this clonotype. The V and J genes are TRBV28 and TRBJ1-2; the D is unclear. Looked up from germline, CDR1 is MDHEN and CDR2 is SYDVKM. The CDR3 loop spans 12 amino acids. Trimming left V 6 bases short and J 1 base short, with 6 bases between. CDR3 nucleotide sequence: TGTGCCAGCAGCACAGTTAACTATGGCTACACCTTC. Translation gives CASSTVNYGYTF.

This clonotype was recorded at least ten times. The chain uses TRBV12-3 or TRBV12-4 and TRBJ2-7; D might be TRBD1 (6 bases). The CDR3 extends over 13 amino acids. V was trimmed by 6 bases and J by 5 bases, leaving 14 bases between them. The CDR3 sequence: CASRDSGTHEQYF. The CDR3, as DNA: TGTGCCAGCAGGGACAGTGGGACACACGAGCAGTACTTC.

This clonotype has just a few counts. This rearrangement joins TRBV25-1 to TRBJ2-3; D unclear. In germline, CDR1 is MGHDK, CDR2 SYGVNS. V dropped 7 bases and J dropped 5 bases, with 10 bases sitting between them. The CDR3 has 12 amino acids. The chain's CDR3 is CASNSRGDTQYF. Here the CDR3 DNA reads TGTGCCAGCAATAGCCGCGGAGATACGCAGTATTTT.

This clonotype was seen repeatedly, ten times or more. This chain connects TRBV11-2 to TRBJ2-7; D might be TRBD2 (6 bases). CDR1 and CDR2 from the germline V gene are SGHAT and FQNNGV. CDR3 length equals 15 residues. V dropped 5 bases and J dropped 3 bases, with 17 bases sitting between them. As DNA, the CDR3 is TGTGCCAGCAGCCCTAGGCGGGACTCACTCTACGAGCAGTACTTC. This gives the protein CASSPRRDSLYEQYF.

The chain recombines TRBV9 with TRBJ2-1, with D perhaps matching TRBD2 (6 bases). V shed 3 bases and J shed 8 bases, with 18 bases lying between them. The length of the CDR3 is 15 residues. From germline, CDR1 is SGDLS and CDR2 YYNGEE. The CDR3 sequence: CASSAWDSPGDEQFF. The CDR3 nucleotides read TGTGCCAGCAGCGCCTGGGACTCCCCAGGCGATGAGCAGTTCTTC.

A remark on this clonotype: A much bigger clone sits one base away, suggesting this may be a read error. CDR3 amino acids: CASSESGRALYTEAFF. CDR3 nucleotides: TGTGCCAGCAGTGAGTCTGGCAGGGCTTTATACACTGAAGCTTTCTTT. The gene calls are TRBV2 and TRBJ1-1; possibly TRBD1 for D (5 bases). Between the trimmed V and J ends, which lost 3 bases and 3 bases, there was a span of 17 bases. Per the germline V gene, CDR1 is SNHLY and CDR2 is FYNNEI. This CDR3 is built from 16 residues.

This chain uses TRBV14 with TRBJ2-2; maybe TRBD2 (5 bases). Germline assignment: CDR1 SGHDN and CDR2 FVKESK. The V end lost 1 base, the J end lost 3 bases, and 6 bases lay between the germline ends. This CDR3 has 14 amino acids. The CDR3 protein is CASSQGRYTGELFF. CDR3 bases: TGTGCCAGCAGCCAAGGGAGGTACACCGGGGAGCTGTTTTTT.

This clonotype has a count of ten or more. The chain carries TRBV15 and TRBJ2-7; TRBD2 aligns across 7 bases. Unmatched junction bases numbered 10, after V lost 7 bases and J lost 7 bases. The CDR3 runs to 13 residues. CDR1 LNHNV and CDR2 YYDKDF come from the germline V gene (reference sequence). This CDR3 reads CATKLAGAFEQYF. The CDR3 DNA sequence: TGTGCCACCAAACTGGCGGGAGCTTTTGAGCAGTACTTC.

This clonotype was seen only a few times. The chain uses TRBV5-5 and TRBJ2-3; D may match TRBD1 or TRBD2 (5 bases each). CDR3 length: 16 amino acids. Trimming took 0 bases from V and 6 from J, leaving 17 bases between them. The germline V gene has CDR1 SGHKS and CDR2 YYEKEE (reference sequence). CDR3 loop: CASSLGSGRTYDTQYF. CDR3 DNA sequence: TGTGCCAGCAGCTTGGGGTCGGGACGGACCTATGATACGCAGTATTTT.

This clonotype was counted only a few times. The chain links TRBV5-5 to TRBJ1-5; TRBD1 aligns across 7 bases. The germline CDR1 and CDR2 sequences are SGHKS and YYEKEE (reference sequence). The CDR3 has 15 residues. Trimming took 3 bases from V and 3 from J; bases not matched to a gene: 6. CDR3 loop: CASSSTGSLNQPQHF. In nucleotides, the CDR3 is TGTGCCAGCAGCTCGACAGGGTCCCTCAATCAGCCCCAGCATTTT.

Comments on this clonotype: Possible read error: a much larger clone is one base away. The genes are TRBV18 and TRBJ2-4; D could derive from TRBD1 or TRBD2 (6 bases each). From germline, CDR1 is KGHSH and CDR2 LQKENI. The CDR3 has 16 amino acids. The CDR3 DNA is TGTGCCAGCTCACCACAAGCCCCGGGGGCCAAAAACATTCGGTACTTC. This sequence encodes CASSPQAPGAKNIRYF.

This clonotype has ten or more counts. This rearrangement joins TRBV5-1 to TRBJ2-7; 8 bases are shared with TRBD2. Per germline, CDR1 SGHRS and CDR2 YFSETQ. With 4 bases clipped from V and 6 bases from J, the junction kept 9 bases outside the gene matches. The CDR3 covers 14 residues. The CDR3, as DNA: TGCGCCAGCAGCCTGGGACTAGAAACGAGCGAGCAGTACTTC. It yields the protein CASSLGLETSEQYF.

This clonotype was seen many times. The chain employs TRBV30 and TRBJ1-1; D gene unclear. The germline V gene has CDR1 GTSNPN and CDR2 SVGIG (reference sequence). The CDR3 covers 12 residues. The ends were cut back, 2 bases at V and 5 bases at J, with 9 bases in the middle. The CDR3 loop reads CAWSRTATEAFF. CDR3 nucleotide sequence: TGTGCCTGGAGTCGGACGGCGACTGAAGCTTTCTTT.

The table lists this clonotype with many counts. This chain uses TRBV28 with TRBJ1-1; the D is unclear. The germline gives CDR1 MDHEN, CDR2 SYDVKM. The CDR3 totals 15 residues. V was shortened by 8 bases and J by 5 bases, with 21 bases between the two germline ends. CDR3 DNA sequence: TGTGCCAGCGTAAATCCGGCGGCACTCGGGACTGAAGCTTTCTTT. This translates into CASVNPAALGTEAFF.

This clonotype was recorded many times. The chain links TRBV29-1 to TRBJ2-7; 7 bases are a match to TRBD2. The J segment lost 7 bases and the V segment lost 2 bases, leaving 5 bases of the junction unmatched. Per germline, CDR1 SQVTM and CDR2 ANQGSEA. The CDR3 is 12 residues long. CDR3: CSVEKGGREQYF. The CDR3 nucleotides read TGCAGCGTTGAAAAGGGAGGGAGGGAGCAGTACTTC.

Notes on this clonotype: Possible read error: a much larger clone is one base away. The V gene is TRBV28, the J gene TRBJ2-7; D remains ambiguous. The length of the CDR3 is 12 residues. V lost 7 bases, J lost 6 bases, and 13 bases lay in between. The germline V gene encodes CDR1 MDHEN and CDR2 SYDVKM. The CDR3 loop is CASTLERSEQYF. CDR3 coding DNA: TGTGCCAGCACGCTAGAAAGAAGCGAGCAGTACTTC.

Ten or more counts support this clonotype. V is TRBV30 and J is TRBJ1-1, with D hard to call. From germline, CDR1 is GTSNPN and CDR2 SVGIG (reference sequence). The CDR3 covers 12 residues. V was shortened by 8 bases and J by 6 bases, with 16 bases between the two germline ends. CDR3 protein: CAAQPPVPEAFF. As DNA, the CDR3 is TGTGCCGCTCAACCACCTGTACCTGAAGCTTTCTTT.

In its sample, this clonotype was seen many times. V is TRBV28 and J is TRBJ2-7; 11 nucleotides line up with TRBD2. V lost 6 bases, J lost 3 bases, and 7 bases stayed unmatched. This CDR3 is built from 15 residues. The germline V gene encodes CDR1 MDHEN and CDR2 SYDVKM. The CDR3 DNA sequence: TGTGCCAGCAGCTACCCGGGACTAGCGGTCTACGAGCAGTACTTC. As protein: CASSYPGLAVYEQYF.

This clonotype was seen repeatedly, ten times or more. The chain links TRBV30 to TRBJ1-1; tentative D call: TRBD1 (5 bases). Germline values: CDR1 GTSNPN, CDR2 SVGIG (reference sequence). V shed 2 bases and J shed 6 bases, with 16 bases lying between them. This CDR3 spans 14 amino acids. This chain's CDR3 is CAWSRTGVSAEAFF. Written as DNA, the CDR3 is TGTGCCTGGAGTAGAACGGGGGTGTCGGCTGAAGCTTTCTTT.

As to this clonotype: A junction boundary mismatches the germline segment, possibly from a read error. This sequence joins TRBV20-1 and TRBJ2-7, with 10 bases that match TRBD2. CDR1 and CDR2 (germline): DFQATT, SNEGSKA (reference sequence). The CDR3 contains 14 residues. The CDR3 sequence: CGAISSGGLYEQYF. The CDR3 bases are TGCGGTGCTATTTCTAGCGGGGGACTCTACGAGCAGTACTTC.

At least ten counts were recorded for this clonotype. The chain recombines TRBV7-9 with TRBJ2-1; 7 positions agree with TRBD1. CDR1 is SEHNR, CDR2 FQNEAQ, per germline (reference sequence). The CDR3 spans 22 residues. Losses at the gene ends were 0 bases for V and 4 bases for J; bases not matched to a gene: 24. CDR3 sequence: CASSLANPSDRRRYDGYNEQFF. For the CDR3, the DNA is TGTGCCAGCAGCTTAGCGAATCCCTCGGACAGGAGACGTTACGATGGGTACAATGAGCAGTTCTTC.

The chain joins TRBV3-1 to TRBJ1-2, with TRBD1 identical over 8 bases. CDR1 is LGHDT, CDR2 YNNKEL, per germline (reference sequence). V shed 4 bases, J shed 4 bases, and the junction held 8 bases outside the gene matches. This CDR3 is 15 amino acids long. CDR3 coding DNA: TGTGCCAGCAGCCCCTGGACAGGGTCAGGCTATGGCTACACCTTC. Amino acids: CASSPWTGSGYGYTF.

A few counts support this clonotype. A much larger clone differs by one base, so this may be a read error. CDR3 coding DNA: TGCGGTGCCCCAGGGGTTGGGGGCACAGATACGCAGTATTTT. Residues: CGAPGVGGTDTQYF. The rearrangement links TRBV20-1 to TRBJ2-3, with D maybe TRBD1 (6 bases). CDR3 length: 14 residues. CDR1 and CDR2 (germline): DFQATT, SNEGSKA (reference sequence).